The 20 T cell receptor gamma chains in this list originate from one sample, sequenced in a study of γδ T cells in repeated Plasmodium falciparum infection. TCRdb re-called the multiplex PCR reads via CATT. This table holds some 13,000 gamma-chain clones, roughly 1.7% found once. Gammadelta T cells were flow-sorted from PBMC into Vgamma9/Vdelta2+ and Vdelta2-negative populations for bulk analysis. Sequenced input: gamma-delta T cells from blood. The receptor source for this set is a pool of human donors (malaria-infected and uninfected, not separated).

In this sample, this clone turned up a few times. This DNA's translation differs at residue 4 from TCRdb's protein, which comes from a much larger clone; a read error is likely, and the protein shown is translated from the DNA. The rearrangement uses TRGV4 and TRGJ1 or TRGJ2. The J gene, absent from TCRdb, was called here by matching the DNA to germline. CDR3 size: 11 residues. Germline V gene lookup returns CDR1 EGSTGY and CDR2 YDSYTSSV. CDR3 nucleotide sequence: TGTGCCACCAGGGATCAGTATAAGAAACTCTTT. Translated, it gives CATRDQYKKLF.

This clone has a handful of counts. TCRdb has a much larger clone's protein, which differs at residue 4 from the translation of this DNA, likely because of a read error; what is shown is the protein translated from the DNA. The V call is TRGV9, the J call TRGJ1 or TRGJ2. Since TCRdb gives no J gene, matching the DNA to germline was used here to assign it. From germline, CDR1 is GITISATS and CDR2 ISYDGTV (reference sequence). The CDR3 length is 16 residues. CDR3 DNA sequence: TGTGCCTTGCGGGAGTCAGAACTAGGGAATTATTATAAGAAACTCTTT. Its translation is CALRESELGNYYKKLF.

This clone was seen many times. Translating this DNA gives a protein that differs at residue 7 from the TCRdb one, which belongs to a much larger clone; a read error is likely, and the protein shown is this translation. The J gene is TRGJ1 or TRGJ2, the V gene TRGV9. CDR3 size: 12 residues. V was clipped by 0 bases and J by 14 bases; unmatched bases: 10. Germline V gene data show CDR1 as GITISATS and CDR2 as ISYDGTV (reference sequence). The CDR3 bases are TGTGCCTTGTGGGAGGTGCGAACTTCGGAACTCTTT. Translation gives CALWEVRTSELF.

Regarding this clone: TCRdb's protein, taken from a much larger clone, differs from this DNA's translation at residue 9, likely owing to a read error; the protein displayed comes from the DNA. The genes are TRGV9 and TRGJ1 or TRGJ2. TCRdb offers no J gene call, so here the DNA was matched to germline to obtain one. The length of the CDR3 is 13 residues. Per the germline V gene, CDR1 is GITISATS and CDR2 is ISYDGTV (reference sequence). CDR3 residues: CALWDSNYHKKLF. In DNA, the CDR3 is TGTGCCTTGTGGGATTCGAATTATCATAAGAAACTCTTT.

This clone appeared a few times. TCRdb records a much larger clone's protein for this DNA, with a difference at residue 11 that likely arises from a read error; the protein given is the translation of the DNA. The chain employs TRGV9 and TRGJ1 or TRGJ2. Since TCRdb gives no J gene, matching the DNA to germline was used here to assign it. Germline V gene lookup returns CDR1 GITISATS and CDR2 ISYDGTV (reference sequence). This CDR3 has 15 residues. The CDR3 spells CALWEANGGYCKKLF. CDR3 DNA: TGTGCCTTGTGGGAGGCTAACGGGGGGTATTGTAAGAAACTCTTT.

Remarks on this clone: A far larger clone lies a single base away; this is likely a read error. Other DNA sequences of this sample code for an identical CDR3. Here the V gene is TRGV9, but the J gene went uncalled. The CDR3 consists of 10 residues. Germline V gives CDR1 GITISATS, CDR2 ISYDGTV (reference sequence). As DNA, the CDR3 is TGTGCCTTAAATTATTATAAGAAACTCTTC. It codes for CALNYYKKLF.

This clone has more than one count but fewer than ten. The protein in TCRdb stems from a much larger clone and differs at residue 9 from this DNA's translation, likely a read error; here the protein is translated from the DNA. This sample also contains other DNA sequences that code for the same CDR3. The chain uses TRGV9 and TRGJP. TCRdb records no J gene; here it was assigned by comparing the DNA to germline. The germline gives CDR1 GITISATS, CDR2 ISYDGTV (reference sequence). The CDR3 contains 17 residues. The CDR3 loop is CALWEVPQVLGKKIKVF. The CDR3 DNA is TGTGCCTTGTGGGAGGTGCCTCAAGTGTTGGGCAAAAAAATCAAGGTATTT.

A note on this clone: The protein TCRdb lists belongs to a much larger clone and differs from this DNA's translation at residue 9, which points to a read error; the protein shown is made from the DNA. This chain uses TRGV8 with TRGJ1 or TRGJ2. As TCRdb names no J gene, one was assigned here on the basis of a DNA match to germline. Per the germline V gene, CDR1 is VENAVY and CDR2 is YDSYNSRV. CDR3 length equals 12 residues. The CDR3 is CATWVRRYRKLF. As DNA, the CDR3 is TGTGCCACCTGGGTGCGTCGATATAGGAAACTCTTT.

There are many counts of this clone. The protein TCRdb gives is from a much larger clone and does not agree with this DNA's translation at residue 7, likely a read error; the protein shown here comes from the DNA. In the same sample, other DNA sequences code for this CDR3. V is TRGV9 and J is TRGJP. The CDR3 length is 16 residues. The ends lost 1 base at V and 7 bases at J; junction bases unmatched: 4. Germline CDR1 GITISATS, CDR2 ISYDGTV (reference sequence). The CDR3 DNA sequence: TGTGCCTTGTGGGAGGTTAATGAGTTGGGCAAAAAAATCAAGGTATTT. It encodes CALWEVNELGKKIKVF.

This clone was counted only a few times. TCRdb records a much larger clone's protein for this DNA, with a difference at residue 5 that likely arises from a read error; the protein given is the translation of the DNA. The J gene is TRGJP2, the V gene TRGV9. Here the J gene came from matching the DNA to germline, since TCRdb omits it. Trimming took 5 bases from V and 11 from J; bases not matched to a gene: 11. The germline V gene encodes CDR1 GITISATS and CDR2 ISYDGTV (reference sequence). This CDR3 is built from 13 residues. CDR3 sequence reads: CALWGPGIWIKTF. The CDR3 region has the DNA TGTGCCTTGTGGGGGCCGGGGATATGGATCAAGACGTTT.

Note on this clone: TCRdb records a much larger clone's protein for this DNA, with a difference at residue 8 that likely arises from a read error; the protein given is the translation of the DNA. TRGV9 is the V gene, and the J gene was not called. This CDR3 spans 10 amino acids. Germline V gives CDR1 GITISATS, CDR2 ISYDGTV (reference sequence). This CDR3 reads CALWEAWILF. The CDR3 DNA is TGTGCCTTGTGGGAGGCTTGGATACTCTTT.

This clone was counted between two and nine times. TCRdb's listed protein matches a much larger clone and diverges from this DNA's translation at residue 7, likely through a read error; the protein shown comes from the DNA. The chain is built from TRGV9 and TRGJ1 or TRGJ2. Per the germline V gene, CDR1 is GITISATS and CDR2 is ISYDGTV (reference sequence). This CDR3 region has 10 residues. The CDR3 protein is CALWYYMKLF. The CDR3 nucleotides are TGTGCCTTGTGGTATTATATGAAACTCTTT.

This clone has only a few counts. This sequence is one base from a far larger clone and is likely a read error. It is unclear where the CDR3 begins or ends on the DNA, so no DNA is shown, and the CDR3 is as TCRdb lists it. The V gene call is TRGV9, and the J gene call is absent. Germline CDR1 reads GITISATS; CDR2 reads ISYDGTV (reference sequence). Ends included, the CDR3 has 29 residues. The CDR3 reads CALWEVRRNSLAVEQHLLSQVSIGRIQHF.

The table lists this clone with a few counts. TCRdb's listed protein matches a much larger clone and diverges from this DNA's translation at residue 4, likely through a read error; the protein shown comes from the DNA. The rearrangement links TRGV9 to TRGJP. TCRdb leaves out the J gene; it was filled in here by matching the DNA to germline. Germline loops: CDR1 GITISATS, CDR2 ISYDGTV (reference sequence). The CDR3 consists of 17 residues. The CDR3 protein is CALGEVQVGLGKKIKVF. CDR3 nucleotide sequence: TGTGCCTTGGGGGAGGTGCAAGTTGGGTTGGGCAAAAAAATCAAGGTATTT.

Worth noting for this clone: Since a far larger clone is one base different, this is likely a read error. The same CDR3 arises from other DNA sequences in this sample as well. J is TRGJ1 or TRGJ2 and V is TRGV9. Germline matching of the DNA provided the J gene here, since TCRdb leaves it blank. This CDR3 has 11 residues. Germline CDR1 and CDR2: GITISATS and ISYDGTV (reference sequence). The chain's CDR3 is CALWWLRRKLF. In DNA form, the CDR3 reads TGTGCTTTGTGGTGGCTCCGTAGGAAACTCTTT.

This clone was detected a few times. The TCRdb protein, from a much larger clone, departs from this DNA's translation at residue 6, likely by read error; the protein shown derives from the DNA. The chain has TRGV9 and TRGJ1 or TRGJ2. No J gene was available from TCRdb, and it was assigned here by a germline match of the DNA. The trim removed 5 bases at V and 0 bases at J, leaving 16 bases unmatched. This CDR3 comprises 17 residues. Germline CDR1 and CDR2: GITISATS and ISYDGTV (reference sequence). The DNA of the CDR3 is TGTGCCTTGTGGGTTGCTTTAGCGGTCACGAATTATTATAAGAAACTCTTT. It encodes CALWVALAVTNYYKKLF.

As to this clone: A far larger clone is one nucleotide away, so this likely arose from a read error. The same CDR3 can be traced to other DNA sequences in this sample. V usage is TRGV4 and J usage is TRGJ1 or TRGJ2. The J gene, left out of TCRdb, was set here by checking the DNA against germline. CDR1 and CDR2 from the germline V gene are EGSTGY and YDSYTSSV. V gave up 0 bases and J gave up 7 bases; unmatched junction bases: 6. This CDR3 comprises 13 residues. The CDR3 nucleotides read TGTGCCACCTGGGATGGGCCAAGATATAAGAAACTCTTT. Its translation is CATWDGPRYKKLF.

This clone was detected ten times or more. TCRdb attributes to this sequence the protein of a much larger clone, which differs from the DNA translation at residue 14; a read error is likely, and the protein displayed is translated from the DNA. The chain uses TRGV9 and TRGJP. TCRdb leaves out the J gene; it was filled in here by matching the DNA to germline. Germline V gene sequence: CDR1 GITISATS, CDR2 ISYDGTV (reference sequence). This CDR3 has 17 residues. CDR3 in DNA: TGTGCCTTGTGGGAGGACGAACCAGAGTTGGGCAAAAAAAGCAAGGTATTT. This translates into CALWEDEPELGKKSKVF.

This clone was seen many times. The amino acid sequence in TCRdb belongs to a much larger clone and departs from this DNA's translation at residue 7, likely a sequencing read error; the sequence shown is translated from the DNA. The rearrangement uses TRGV9 and TRGJP. The CDR3 extends over 17 amino acids. V was clipped by 0 bases and J by 6 bases; unmatched bases: 5. The germline CDR1 and CDR2 sequences are GITISATS and ISYDGTV (reference sequence). CDR3 sequence (DNA): TGTGCCTTGTGGGAGGTGAACGGAGAGTTGGGCAAAAAAATCAAGGTATTT. Amino acid sequence: CALWEVNGELGKKIKVF.

Only a few counts were recorded for this clone. One base separates it from a far larger clone, so it is likely a read error. Other DNA sequences in this sample translate to the same CDR3. A V gene of TRGV9 was called, but no J gene was assigned. Germline V gene data show CDR1 as GITISATS and CDR2 as ISYDGTV (reference sequence). This CDR3 is 19 amino acids long. The CDR3 spells CALWEQTNQQELGKKIKVF. The DNA of the CDR3 is TGTGCCTTGTGGGAGCAAACAAACCAGCAAGAGTTGGGCAAAAAAATCAAGGTATTC.